This T cell receptor beta chain came from a study of shared clonotypes between healthy human individuals (dated by TCRdb to the early 2020s). Regarding the study in general: The cohort included a few men and a couple of women between 18 and 49 years of age. Between about 0.94 and 8.9 billion PBMCs per donor were obtained by leukapheresis. Libraries were prepared and TCR repertoires were sequenced by different laboratories using diverse techniques, in order to increase sequencing depth and limit assay-specific biases. Per donor, three plates each were used for CD4 naive and CD4 memory, two for CD8 naive, and one for CD8 memory. The study deeply sequenced blood TCR repertoires of roughly five healthy adults to estimate repertoire size and the extent of clonotype sharing between individuals.

CD8 naive samples were obtained by positive selection for CCR7 among CD45RO-negative cells, yielding a CD45RA+CCR7+ population from which TemRA cells were excluded. The donors were healthy, HIV-negative adults who had no recently reported acute infections or vaccinations. All donors were Caucasian adults living in Nashville, Tennessee, USA. Blood was collected by leukapheresis, and PBMCs were isolated by Ficoll-Histopaque density gradient centrifugation and then cryopreserved in liquid nitrogen vapor phase. Analytical flow cytometry was used to check the purity and quantity of every magnetically sorted T cell population. Genomic DNA was isolated from each sorted fraction and quantified by UV absorbance on a Nanodrop 2000c. Using the deep immunoSEQ assay, TCR CDR3 regions were amplified from genomic DNA by multiplex PCR. Extracted genomic DNA from each cell subset was distributed evenly across all wells of several immunoSEQ 96-well plates, and each plate was treated as a replicate. For sorted subsets, each replicate PCR was loaded with around 220 ng genomic DNA, equivalent to about 30,000 T cell genomes. Purified libraries were measured with a Qubit 3.0 fluorometer, size-checked on a Bioanalyzer 2100, and measured again with the KAPA Library Quantification kit. A separate single-read 150-cycle Illumina NextSeq 550 flow cell was used to sequence each immunoSEQ 96-well plate. Per the original workflow: The immunoSEQ output contained only junctional sequences without quality scores, so filtering could not match that applied to full-length reads. Sequences were annotated with PyIR, a Python wrapper for IgBLAST v1.9, and V/J genes and CDR3 were assigned using IMGT germline references. Any read was removed if the V/J assignment was weak (E-value above 1e-6), the CDR3 was missing, or the read contained stop codons, out-of-frame junctions, or ambiguous translated residues. V3J clonotypes were defined as sequences sharing an identical inferred V gene, J gene, and CDR3 amino acid sequence. The percentage overlap between two repertoires was calculated by dividing the number of shared unique clonotypes by the size of the smaller repertoire. Repertoire richness was assessed with RTK rarefaction, the Chao1 estimator, and Recon v2.1 estimates of unobserved clonotypes. For all TCRbeta clonotypes obtained by the gDNA method from several donors, generation probabilities were computed with OLGA. TCRdb limited this immuneACCESS table to in-frame rearrangements with V and J called. A share of clones is missing; checked studies link under half to unresolved V genes, and the rest is unexplained. Clonal size and the V and J genes are those of that table, whereas D and trimming came from the DNA. This sample lists 660,000 or so clones; approximately 96% were detected once. The ten largest clones add up to about 0.12% of the sample.

Overall results and qualifications from the work: The small number of donors limited the genetic and exposure-history diversity represented. Approximately 5% of naive CD4, 3% to 3.5% of naive CD8, approximately 2.2% of memory CD4, and approximately 0.4% of memory CD8 clonotypes were shared across several donors. Pairwise subsampling led to the expectation that sequencing depth would affect the degree of clonotype sharing among donors. Incomplete sequencing was indicated by rarefaction of sorted-subset datasets, despite the large sequencing depth. Only blood was sampled, and tissue TCR repertoires likely differ from those in blood. Compared with non-shared clonotypes, clonotypes shared by all four sorted-subset donors had higher generation probabilities. Larger estimated clonotype richness was generally found for naive subsets than for memory subsets.

The germline V gene gives CDR1 as MDHEN and CDR2 as SYDVKM. The CDR3 measures 15 amino acids from cysteine to phenylalanine. Only CDR3 DNA is held: 45 bases, read in frame from base 1. For this chain, trimming is 2 bases at the V end and 9 bases at the J end, and the number of junction bases without a gene match is 8. As for this clone: The target of this receptor is not known. No qualities accompany the bases; no much larger clone lies one base away.

Sequences were obtained from naive CD8+ T cells sorted from blood. The cell subset or site label, read with the paper, signifies: CD45RA+CCR7+. The sequence derives from a woman under 40 in good health. The chain is assembled from TRBV28 and TRBJ2-4, and 9 bases in between align with TRBD1. The DNA sequence is TGTGCCAGCAGTTTAACACGGGACAGGGATCGCATTCAGTACTTC. It specifies CASSLTRDRDRIQYF.